This is a list of T cell receptor beta chains from one sample in a study of OX40 agonist ivuxolimab in advanced cancers. Sequenced by immunoSEQ multiplex PCR; TCRdb stores in-frame clones only, minus some. Of tens of thousands of clones in the sample, 79% were seen once. The source material was CD4+ or CD8+ T cells sorted from blood, sampled in a trial of the OX40 agonist ivuxolimab. Receptor source: an adult with an advanced solid tumor such as melanoma, head and neck, liver or kidney cancer. Both conserved end residues are part of each CDR3. A D gene is named only where the DNA matches it firmly. Not every row has a clone size; where given, it reads once, few, many or a size class.

>TRBJ1-2|TRBD1|TRBV2|NA
TGTGCCAGCAGTCGGACAGGGACTAGAACTGGCTACACCTTC
CASSRTGTRTGYTF
>TRBJ2-5|NA|TRBV6-1|NA
TGTGCCAGCAGTGATCTAGTAGAGACCCAGTACTTC
CASSDLVETQYF
>TRBJ1-6|NA|TRBV7-8|few
TGTGCCAGCAGCTTAGTGGAGAATTCACCCCTCCACTTT
CASSLVENSPLHF
>TRBJ2-7|TRBD1|TRBV6-1|NA
TGTGCCAGCAAGCTAAGGACAGGGGTCTACGAGCAGTACTTC
CASKLRTGVYEQYF
>TRBJ1-5|NA|TRBV6-5|once
TGTGCCAGCAGCCCCTCCAGACGTCAGCCCCAGCATTTT
CASSPSRRQPQHF
>TRBJ2-3|TRBD1|TRBV18|NA
TGTGCCAGCTCACCGACAGGGGTAGGGGCAGATACGCAGTATTTT
CASSPTGVGADTQYF
>TRBJ2-3|TRBD1|TRBV5-1|NA
TGCGCCAGCAGCTTGGGGGACAGCGCAGATACGCAGTATTTT
CASSLGDSADTQYF
>TRBJ2-1|TRBD2|TRBV7-9|NA
TGTGCCAGCAGCTCCGTTAGCGGGAGCTCCTACAATGAGCAGTTCTTC
CASSSVSGSSYNEQFF
>TRBJ2-7|NA|TRBV10-3|few
TGTGCCATCAGTGTGGCCGAATCTAACGAGCAGTACTTC
CAISVAESNEQYF
>TRBJ2-7|NA|TRBV7-3|NA
TGTGCCAGCAGCAACCTCCCCTCCTACGAGCAGTACTTC
CASSNLPSYEQYF
>TRBJ1-1|NA|TRBV6-5|NA
TGTGCCAGCAGGAAGGAGGTTCTGAACACTGAAGCTTTCTTT
CASRKEVLNTEAFF
>TRBJ2-7|NA|TRBV7-2|NA
TGTGCCAGCAGCCCCTCCCAATACGAGCAGTACTTC
CASSPSQYEQYF
>TRBJ1-2|NA|TRBV7-2|NA
TGTGCCAGCAGCTTCCCAGGAGGGCGAGCTAACTATGGCTACACCTTC
CASSFPGGRANYGYTF
>TRBJ2-2|NA|TRBV6-5|NA
TGTGCCAGCAGTTACTCAAGCTTGCCCGTTGGGCTGTTTTTT
CASSYSSLPVGLFF
>TRBJ2-6|NA|TRBV5-5|NA
TGTGCCAGCAGCCGGGATGGGTCTGGGGCCAACGTCCTGACTTTC
CASSRDGSGANVLTF
>TRBJ2-2|TRBD2|TRBV10-2|NA
TGCGCCAGCAGGACTAGCCCGAACACCGGGGAGCTGTTTTTT
CASRTSPNTGELFF
>TRBJ1-5|TRBD1|TRBV12-5|NA
TGTGCTAGTGGTTTGACACAGGGGGCGAATCAGCCCCAGCATTTT
CASGLTQGANQPQHF
>TRBJ2-1|TRBD2|TRBV5-1|NA
TGCGCCAGCACAATCGGCGGGAGAGGAGCCTACAATGAGCAGTTCTTC
CASTIGGRGAYNEQFF
>TRBJ1-2|TRBD1|TRBV19|NA
TGTGCCAGTAGTGCAGGGACAGCGGTTCGGTATGGCTACACCTTC
CASSAGTAVRYGYTF
>TRBJ1-3|NA|TRBV5-1|once
TGCGCCAGCAGCTTGGGGATCAACTCTGGAAACACCATATATTTT
CASSLGINSGNTIYF